Included here is one T cell receptor (beta chain) sequence, with context. Its antigen is unidentified. This entry comes from a study of cytomegalovirus exposure and HLA in healthy donors. Regarding the study as a whole: Owing to their indistinguishability, certain V segments, notably TRBV6-2 and TRBV6-3, were excluded. HLA restriction was apparent for most CMV-associated TCR beta chains in a later analysis. Altogether, about 160 TCR beta chains were recorded as cytomegalovirus-associated.

Primers included in the PCR were 60 Vbeta and 13 Jbeta primers. Sequencing was performed with immunoSEQ multiplex PCR; in TCRdb, only in-frame clones are kept and a portion is missing. The table records about 180,000 clones, 79% of them present only once. Deletions cut 2 bases from V and 7 bases from J, with 5 bases between. CDR1 and CDR2 from the germline V gene are SNHLY and FYNNEI. This CDR3 has 11 residues. Sample: PBMCs. This chain uses TRBV2 with TRBJ1-2; D unclear. The receptor comes from a woman aged 40-49 years in good health and CMV-seronegative. As DNA, the CDR3 is TGTGCCAGCAGTGAATATATTGGCTACACCTTC. The encoded protein is CASSEYIGYTF. Together with reference TRBV2 and TRBJ1-2, the CDR3 gives the full variable domain: EPEVTQTPSHQVTQMGQEVILRCVPISNHLYFYWYRQILGQKVEFLVSFYNNEISEKSEIFDDQFSVERPDGSNFTLKIRSTKLEDSAMYFCASSEYIGYTFGSGTRLTVV.